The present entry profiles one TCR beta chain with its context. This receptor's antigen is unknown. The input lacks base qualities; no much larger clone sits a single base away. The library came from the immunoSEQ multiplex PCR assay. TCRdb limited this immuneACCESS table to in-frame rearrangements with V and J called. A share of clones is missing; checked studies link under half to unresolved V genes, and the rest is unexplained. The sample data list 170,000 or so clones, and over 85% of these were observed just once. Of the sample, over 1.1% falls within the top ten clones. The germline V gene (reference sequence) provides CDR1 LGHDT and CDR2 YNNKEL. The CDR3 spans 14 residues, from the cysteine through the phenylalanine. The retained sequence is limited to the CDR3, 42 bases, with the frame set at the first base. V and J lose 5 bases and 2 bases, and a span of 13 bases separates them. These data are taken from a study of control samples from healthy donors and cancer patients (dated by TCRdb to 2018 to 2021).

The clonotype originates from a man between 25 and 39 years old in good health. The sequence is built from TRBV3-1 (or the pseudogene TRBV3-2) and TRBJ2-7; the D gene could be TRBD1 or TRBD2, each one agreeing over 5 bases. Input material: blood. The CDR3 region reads CASSTGTQPYEQYF. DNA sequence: TGTGCCAGCAGCACCGGGACCCAACCCTACGAGCAGTACTTC.